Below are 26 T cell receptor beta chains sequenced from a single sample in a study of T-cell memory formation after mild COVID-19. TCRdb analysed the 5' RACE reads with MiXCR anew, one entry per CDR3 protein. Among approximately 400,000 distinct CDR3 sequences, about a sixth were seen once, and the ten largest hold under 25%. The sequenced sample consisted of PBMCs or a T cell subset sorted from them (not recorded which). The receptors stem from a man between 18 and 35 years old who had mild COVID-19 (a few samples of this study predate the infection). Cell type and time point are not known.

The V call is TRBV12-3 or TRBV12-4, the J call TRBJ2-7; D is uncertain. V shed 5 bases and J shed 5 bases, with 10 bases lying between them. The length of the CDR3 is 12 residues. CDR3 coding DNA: TGTGCCAGCAGTAGACTGGGCCACGAGCAGTACGTC. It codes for CASSRLGHEQYV.

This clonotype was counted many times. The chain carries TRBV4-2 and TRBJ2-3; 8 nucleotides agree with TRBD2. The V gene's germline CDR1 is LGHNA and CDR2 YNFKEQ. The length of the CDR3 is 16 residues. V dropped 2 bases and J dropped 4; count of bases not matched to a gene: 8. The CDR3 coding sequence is TGTGCCAGCAGCCAATCCCCCGGGACTAGACCAGATACGCAGTATTTT. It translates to CASSQSPGTRPDTQYF.

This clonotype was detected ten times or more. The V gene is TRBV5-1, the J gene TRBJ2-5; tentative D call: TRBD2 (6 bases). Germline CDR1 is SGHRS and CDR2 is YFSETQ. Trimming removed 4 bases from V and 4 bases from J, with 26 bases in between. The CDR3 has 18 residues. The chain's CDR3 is CASSPGVSWGLTGETQYF. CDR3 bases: TGCGCCAGCAGCCCGGGGGTTTCGTGGGGCCTCACCGGAGAGACCCAGTACTTC.

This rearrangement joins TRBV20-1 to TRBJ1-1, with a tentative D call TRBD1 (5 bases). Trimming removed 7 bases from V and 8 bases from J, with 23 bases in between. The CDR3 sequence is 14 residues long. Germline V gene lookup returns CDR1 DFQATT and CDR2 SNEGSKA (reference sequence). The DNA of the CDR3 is TGCAGTGTCCCTCGGCCACACCCAGAGGGGGAAGCTTTCTTT. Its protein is CSVPRPHPEGEAFF.

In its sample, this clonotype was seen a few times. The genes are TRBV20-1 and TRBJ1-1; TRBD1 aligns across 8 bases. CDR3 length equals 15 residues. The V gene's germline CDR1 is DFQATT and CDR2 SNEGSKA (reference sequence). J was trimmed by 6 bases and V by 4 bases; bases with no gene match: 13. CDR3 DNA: TGCAGTGCTATAGACAGAGACAGGGGTACTGCTGAAGCTTTCTTT. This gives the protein CSAIDRDRGTAEAFF.

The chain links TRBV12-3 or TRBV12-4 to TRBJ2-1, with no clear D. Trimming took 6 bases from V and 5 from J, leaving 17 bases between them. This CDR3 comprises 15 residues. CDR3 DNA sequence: TGTGCCAGCAGCCCACATAGGAGACAAGACAATGAGCAGTTCTTC. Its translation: CASSPHRRQDNEQFF.

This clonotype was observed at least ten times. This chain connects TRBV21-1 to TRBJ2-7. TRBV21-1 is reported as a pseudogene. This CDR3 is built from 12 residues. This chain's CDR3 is CASSKALYEQYV. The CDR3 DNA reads TGTGCCAGCAGCAAAGCCCTCTACGAGCAGTACGTC.

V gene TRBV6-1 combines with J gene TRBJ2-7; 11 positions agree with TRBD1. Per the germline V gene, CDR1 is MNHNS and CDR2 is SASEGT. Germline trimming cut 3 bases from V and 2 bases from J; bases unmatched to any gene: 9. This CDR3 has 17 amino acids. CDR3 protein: CASSEREMGQGAYEQYV. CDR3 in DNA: TGTGCCAGCAGTGAGAGAGAAATGGGACAGGGGGCCTACGAGCAGTACGTC.

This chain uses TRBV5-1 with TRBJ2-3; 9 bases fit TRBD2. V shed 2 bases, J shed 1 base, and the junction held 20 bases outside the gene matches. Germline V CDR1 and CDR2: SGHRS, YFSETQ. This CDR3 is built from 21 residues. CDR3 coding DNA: TGCGCCAGCAGCTTAGGTGGAGGTGAAGCGGGACTAGCAACCGGCACAGATACGCAGTATTTT. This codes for CASSLGGGEAGLATGTDTQYF.

The CDR3 DNA reads as TGTGCCAGCAGCCCGCCCCCCGGCGGAAACACTGAAGCTTTCTTT. The encoded protein is CASSPPPGGNTEAFF. The gene calls are TRBV9 and TRBJ1-1; D remains ambiguous. The CDR3 loop spans 15 amino acids. With 4 bases removed from V and 2 bases from J, the gap between germline ends came to 15 bases. Germline V gene sequence: CDR1 SGDLS, CDR2 YYNGEE.

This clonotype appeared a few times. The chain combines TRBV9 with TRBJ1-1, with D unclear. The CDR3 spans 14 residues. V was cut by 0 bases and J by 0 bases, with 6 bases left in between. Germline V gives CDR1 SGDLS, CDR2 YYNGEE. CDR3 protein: CASSVEALNTEAFF. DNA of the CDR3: TGTGCCAGCAGCGTAGAGGCTTTGAACACTGAAGCTTTCTTT. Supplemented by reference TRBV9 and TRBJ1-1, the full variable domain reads DSGVTQTPKHLITATGQRVTLRCSPRSGDLSVYWYQQSLDQGLQFLIQYYNGEERAKGNILERFSAQQFPDLHSELNLSSLELGDSALYFCASSVEALNTEAFFGQGTRLTVV.

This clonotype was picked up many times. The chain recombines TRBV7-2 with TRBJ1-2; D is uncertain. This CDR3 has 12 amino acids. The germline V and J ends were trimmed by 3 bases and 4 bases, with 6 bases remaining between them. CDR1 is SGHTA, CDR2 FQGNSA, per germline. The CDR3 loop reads CASSFEVYGYTF. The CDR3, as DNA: TGTGCCAGCAGCTTCGAGGTCTATGGCTACACCTTC.

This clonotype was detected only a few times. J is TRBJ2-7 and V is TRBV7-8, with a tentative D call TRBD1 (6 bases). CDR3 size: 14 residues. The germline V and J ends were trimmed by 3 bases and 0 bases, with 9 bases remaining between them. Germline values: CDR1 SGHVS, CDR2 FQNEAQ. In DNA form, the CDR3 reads TGTGCCAGCAGCTTCCTGACAGGCTCCTACGAGCAGTACGTC. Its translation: CASSFLTGSYEQYV.

The CDR3 nucleotides are TGCGCCAGCAGCTTGGTTGGTGCGACGAACACCGGGGAGCTGTTTTTT. Its protein product is CASSLVGATNTGELFF. The chain uses TRBV5-1 and TRBJ2-2; D is unclear. Looked up from germline, CDR1 is SGHRS and CDR2 is YFSETQ. CDR3 length: 16 residues. The ends were cut back, 0 bases at V and 0 bases at J, with 9 bases in the middle.

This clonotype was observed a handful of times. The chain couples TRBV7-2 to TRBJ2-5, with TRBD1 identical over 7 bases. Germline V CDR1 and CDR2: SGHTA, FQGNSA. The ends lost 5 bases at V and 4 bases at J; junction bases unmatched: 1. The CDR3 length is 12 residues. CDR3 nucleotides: TGTGCCAGCAGCGGGACAGCAGAGACCCAGTACTTC. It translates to CASSGTAETQYF.

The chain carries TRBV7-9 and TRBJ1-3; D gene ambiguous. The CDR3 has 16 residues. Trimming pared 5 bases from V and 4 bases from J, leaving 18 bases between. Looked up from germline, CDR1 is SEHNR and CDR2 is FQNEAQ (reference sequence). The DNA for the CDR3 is TGTGCCAGCAGCCCCCACGGGCGTGGTTTCGGAAACACCATATATTTT. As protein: CASSPHGRGFGNTIYF.

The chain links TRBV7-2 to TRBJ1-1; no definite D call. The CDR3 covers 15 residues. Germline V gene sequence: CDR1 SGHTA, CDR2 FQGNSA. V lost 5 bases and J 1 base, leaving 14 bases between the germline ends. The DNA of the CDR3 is TGTGCCAGCAGCACCTGGGTAGGGCGGAACACTGAAGCTTTCTTT. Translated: CASSTWVGRNTEAFF.

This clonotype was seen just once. CDR3 loop: CASRPGTSGGADTQYF. For the CDR3, the DNA is TGTGCCAGCAGACCTGGGACTAGCGGGGGGGCAGATACGCAGTATTTT. The chain links TRBV12-3 or TRBV12-4 to TRBJ2-3; 16 bases map to TRBD2. The CDR3 extends over 16 amino acids. V trimming: 6 bases; J trimming: 4 bases; junction bases outside the gene matches: 4.

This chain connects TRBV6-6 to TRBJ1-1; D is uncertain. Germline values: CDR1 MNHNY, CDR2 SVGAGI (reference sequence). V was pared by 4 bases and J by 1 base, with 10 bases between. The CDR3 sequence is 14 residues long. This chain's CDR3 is CASSSHLKNTEAFF. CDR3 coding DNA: TGTGCCAGCAGTTCGCACCTGAAGAACACTGAAGCTTTCTTT.

The CDR3 reads CASSSRTGAAYGYTF. The CDR3 bases are TGCGCCAGCAGCTCGCGGACAGGCGCTGCCTATGGCTACACCTTC. The chain joins TRBV5-1 to TRBJ1-2, with TRBD1 matching 7 bases. With V trimmed by 3 bases and J by 4 bases, 9 bases remained unmatched. Germline-derived CDR1 and CDR2 are SGHRS and YFSETQ. The CDR3 spans 15 residues.

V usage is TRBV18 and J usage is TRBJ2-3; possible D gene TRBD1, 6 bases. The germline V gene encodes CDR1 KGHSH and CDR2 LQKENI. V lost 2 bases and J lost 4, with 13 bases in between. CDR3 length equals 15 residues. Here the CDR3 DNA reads TGTGCCAGCTCACCAAGCTCAGGGGAAGCAGATACGCAGTATTTT. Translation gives CASSPSSGEADTQYF.

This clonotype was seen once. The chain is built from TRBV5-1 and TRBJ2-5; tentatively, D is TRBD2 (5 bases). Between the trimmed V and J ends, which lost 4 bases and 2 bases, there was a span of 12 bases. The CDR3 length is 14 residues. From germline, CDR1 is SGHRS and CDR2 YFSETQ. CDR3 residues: CASSGEGEQETQYF. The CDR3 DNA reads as TGCGCCAGCAGCGGTGAGGGTGAACAAGAGACCCAGTACTTC.

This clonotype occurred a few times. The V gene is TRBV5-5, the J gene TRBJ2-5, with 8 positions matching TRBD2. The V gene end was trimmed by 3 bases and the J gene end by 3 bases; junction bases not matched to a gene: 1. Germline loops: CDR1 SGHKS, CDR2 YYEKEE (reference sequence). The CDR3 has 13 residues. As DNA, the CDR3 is TGTGCCAGCAGCTCACTAGCGGAAGAGACCCAGTACTTC. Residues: CASSSLAEETQYF.

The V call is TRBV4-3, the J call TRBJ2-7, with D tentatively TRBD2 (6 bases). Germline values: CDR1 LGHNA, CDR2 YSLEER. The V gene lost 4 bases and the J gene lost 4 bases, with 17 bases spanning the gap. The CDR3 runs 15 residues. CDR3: CASSRDTGTPYEQYF. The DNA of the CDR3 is TGCGCCAGCAGCCGAGATACCGGGACTCCTTACGAGCAGTACTTC.

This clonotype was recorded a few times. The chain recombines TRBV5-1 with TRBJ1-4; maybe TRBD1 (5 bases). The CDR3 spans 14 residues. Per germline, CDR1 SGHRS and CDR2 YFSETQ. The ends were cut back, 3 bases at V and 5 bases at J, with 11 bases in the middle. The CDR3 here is CASSWTGGNEKLFF. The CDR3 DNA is TGCGCCAGCAGCTGGACGGGGGGAAATGAAAAACTGTTTTTT.

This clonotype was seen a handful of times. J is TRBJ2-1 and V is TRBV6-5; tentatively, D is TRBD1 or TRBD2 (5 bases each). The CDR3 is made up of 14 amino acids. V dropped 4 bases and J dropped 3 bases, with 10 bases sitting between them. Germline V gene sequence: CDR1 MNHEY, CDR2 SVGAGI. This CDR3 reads CASSWDGGYNEQFF. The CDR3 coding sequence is TGTGCCAGCAGTTGGGATGGGGGCTACAATGAGCAGTTCTTC.